A selection of T cell receptor beta chains follows, all from one sample in a study of PD-1 blockade in mismatch repair-deficient tumors. Measured with immunoSEQ multiplex PCR; TCRdb has only the in-frame clones, and not every one. The repertoire has some 84,000 clones, around 85% of them found once; the top ten carry under 3%. The sequences come from peripheral blood, collected 12 weeks after starting pembrolizumab. Receptors were obtained from an adult with mismatch repair-deficient cancer. CDR3s include the opening cysteine and the closing phenylalanine or tryptophan. Each record gives: V gene, J gene, D gene, CDR3 length, CDR3 protein. A D gene is named only where the DNA matches it firmly.

V gene: TRBV4-1
J gene: TRBJ2-7
D gene: TRBD2
CDR3 length: 15
CDR3 protein: CASSVPGEGRYEQYF

V gene: TRBV7-9
J gene: TRBJ1-4
D gene: TRBD1
CDR3 length: 16
CDR3 protein: CASTPGQGGSNEKLFF

V gene: TRBV25-1
J gene: TRBJ2-5
D gene: TRBD2
CDR3 length: 12
CDR3 protein: CASASGSETQYF

V gene: TRBV7-2
J gene: TRBJ2-7
D gene: .
CDR3 length: 13
CDR3 protein: CASSLDSWYEQYF

V gene: TRBV6-5
J gene: TRBJ2-4
D gene: .
CDR3 length: 14
CDR3 protein: CASSYSKGGSIQYF

V gene: TRBV7-9
J gene: TRBJ2-5
D gene: .
CDR3 length: 15
CDR3 protein: CASSSGARGRETQYF

V gene: TRBV7-8
J gene: TRBJ2-7
D gene: TRBD2
CDR3 length: 15
CDR3 protein: CASRERASGNGEQYF

V gene: TRBV15
J gene: TRBJ2-7
D gene: .
CDR3 length: 15
CDR3 protein: CATSRDGGRQNEQYF

V gene: TRBV6-1
J gene: TRBJ1-3
D gene: .
CDR3 length: 15
CDR3 protein: CASSENTGSGNTIYF

V gene: TRBV4-3
J gene: TRBJ2-3
D gene: .
CDR3 length: 14
CDR3 protein: CASSPEEGADTQYF

V gene: TRBV10-3
J gene: TRBJ2-7
D gene: TRBD2
CDR3 length: 15
CDR3 protein: CAISVGTSDTYEQYF

V gene: TRBV25-1
J gene: TRBJ1-1
D gene: .
CDR3 length: 15
CDR3 protein: CASSESVGGSTEAFF

V gene: TRBV9
J gene: TRBJ2-1
D gene: .
CDR3 length: 15
CDR3 protein: CASSVGQRDYNEQFF

V gene: TRBV6-1
J gene: TRBJ2-7
D gene: .
CDR3 length: 14
CDR3 protein: CASSSYRAVYEQYF

V gene: TRBV7-9
J gene: TRBJ2-7
D gene: .
CDR3 length: 15
CDR3 protein: CASSGGDRSSYEQYF

V gene: TRBV5-1
J gene: TRBJ2-7
D gene: TRBD1
CDR3 length: 16
CDR3 protein: CASSLGGGQDAYEQYF

V gene: TRBV9
J gene: TRBJ2-1
D gene: .
CDR3 length: 16
CDR3 protein: CASSFEGMSSYNEQFF

V gene: TRBV30
J gene: TRBJ1-1
D gene: .
CDR3 length: 14
CDR3 protein: CAWSLLRGWNEAFF

V gene: TRBV18
J gene: TRBJ2-3
D gene: .
CDR3 length: 15
CDR3 protein: CASSRARQGTDTQYF

V gene: TRBV19
J gene: TRBJ2-7
D gene: TRBD1
CDR3 length: 14
CDR3 protein: CASSIRDSSYEQYF

V gene: TRBV10-1
J gene: TRBJ1-1
D gene: .
CDR3 length: 13
CDR3 protein: CASSLQENTEAFF

V gene: TRBV29-1
J gene: TRBJ2-7
D gene: TRBD1
CDR3 length: 12
CDR3 protein: CSTGQGEDEQYF

V gene: TRBV6-6
J gene: TRBJ2-7
D gene: .
CDR3 length: 14
CDR3 protein: CASSYREGTYEQYF

V gene: TRBV30
J gene: TRBJ2-1
D gene: .
CDR3 length: 18
CDR3 protein: CAWSADGTRDGSYNEQFF

V gene: TRBV6-5
J gene: TRBJ2-5
D gene: .
CDR3 length: 13
CDR3 protein: CASSLTRQETQYF

V gene: TRBV6-4
J gene: TRBJ2-1
D gene: .
CDR3 length: 15
CDR3 protein: CASSGSSDSHNEQFF

V gene: TRBV15
J gene: TRBJ1-5
D gene: .
CDR3 length: 16
CDR3 protein: CATSRQGRGIDQPQHF

V gene: TRBV28
J gene: TRBJ1-5
D gene: .
CDR3 length: 14
CDR3 protein: CASSLEGGYQPQHF

V gene: TRBV7-9
J gene: TRBJ2-1
D gene: .
CDR3 length: 14
CDR3 protein: CASSDYGSFDEQFF

V gene: TRBV11-2
J gene: TRBJ2-5
D gene: .
CDR3 length: 12
CDR3 protein: CASSLGQETQYF

V gene: TRBV9
J gene: TRBJ2-3
D gene: .
CDR3 length: 14
CDR3 protein: CASSDWRGTDTQYF

V gene: TRBV9
J gene: TRBJ2-7
D gene: TRBD1
CDR3 length: 15
CDR3 protein: CASARDRATSYEQHF

V gene: TRBV2
J gene: TRBJ2-1
D gene: .
CDR3 length: 15
CDR3 protein: CASSRGLLGPNEQFF

V gene: TRBV19
J gene: TRBJ1-2
D gene: TRBD1
CDR3 length: 16
CDR3 protein: CASSIRDRGRPYGYTF

V gene: TRBV27
J gene: TRBJ2-1
D gene: .
CDR3 length: 14
CDR3 protein: CASRGGGRVNEQFF

V gene: TRBV6-6
J gene: TRBJ2-2
D gene: TRBD1
CDR3 length: 14
CDR3 protein: CASGTGGYTGELFF

V gene: TRBV6-1
J gene: TRBJ2-1
D gene: TRBD2
CDR3 length: 14
CDR3 protein: CASSEGLALGEQFF

V gene: TRBV25-1
J gene: TRBJ1-2
D gene: TRBD1
CDR3 length: 16
CDR3 protein: CASSSTDRGSLYGYTF

V gene: TRBV4-2
J gene: TRBJ2-3
D gene: .
CDR3 length: 15
CDR3 protein: CASSHAIEGTDTQYF

V gene: TRBV5-1
J gene: TRBJ2-5
D gene: .
CDR3 length: 14
CDR3 protein: CASSLGSGRETQYF

V gene: TRBV7-3
J gene: TRBJ2-3
D gene: TRBD1
CDR3 length: 14
CDR3 protein: CASSLQGATDTQYF

V gene: TRBV29-1
J gene: TRBJ2-5
D gene: .
CDR3 length: 13
CDR3 protein: CSVEDSDQETQYF

V gene: TRBV5-4
J gene: TRBJ2-1
D gene: TRBD2
CDR3 length: 15
CDR3 protein: CASSRTSGSGNEQFF

V gene: TRBV7-2
J gene: TRBJ2-3
D gene: .
CDR3 length: 16
CDR3 protein: CASSLRVEVGTDTQYF

V gene: TRBV9
J gene: TRBJ1-1
D gene: .
CDR3 length: 14
CDR3 protein: CASSVDTLNTEAFF

V gene: TRBV7-9
J gene: TRBJ2-7
D gene: .
CDR3 length: 13
CDR3 protein: CASSFSSTYEQYF

V gene: TRBV6-6
J gene: TRBJ2-1
D gene: TRBD2
CDR3 length: 16
CDR3 protein: CASSYRIAGTYNEQFF

V gene: TRBV6-5
J gene: TRBJ1-4
D gene: TRBD1
CDR3 length: 13
CDR3 protein: CASSYGQDEKLFF

V gene: TRBV5-6
J gene: TRBJ2-6
D gene: TRBD1
CDR3 length: 18
CDR3 protein: CASSLPGDRGSGANVLTF

V gene: TRBV5-6
J gene: TRBJ2-7
D gene: TRBD2
CDR3 length: 18
CDR3 protein: CASRPSGTSGRKFREQYF

V gene: TRBV18
J gene: TRBJ1-2
D gene: TRBD1
CDR3 length: 13
CDR3 protein: CASSPGTAYGYTF

V gene: TRBV11-2
J gene: TRBJ2-5
D gene: .
CDR3 length: 11
CDR3 protein: CASSPLRGQYF